Below are 13 T cell receptor beta chains sequenced from a single sample in a study of tumor-infiltrating lymphocytes in primary liver carcinoma. From unsorted bulk tissue weighing roughly 18-31 mg, DNA and RNA were co-extracted. The template, roughly 0.45 ug total RNA, yielded TCR beta cDNA made with a constant-region primer. Slightly modified ARM-PCR, run as three nested multiplex PCR rounds, produced the TCR beta libraries. TRBV1-TRBV30 forward and Cbeta reverse primers drove the first two approximately 10-cycle rounds. TCRdb re-derived calls from the multiplex PCR reads in MiXCR, one entry per CDR3 protein. The table has 50,000 or so distinct CDR3 sequences, around 82% seen once. Sequencing input: liver tumor tissue from sampling region 5. Subset described: tumor region T5, tumor centre. Receptors originate from a middle-aged man with primary liver carcinoma and hepatitis B virus infection.

This clonotype was counted between two and nine times. Being one base from a much bigger clone, this may be a read error. The rearrangement uses TRBV28 and TRBJ2-5, with D tentatively TRBD1 (6 bases). Germline CDR1 MDHEN, CDR2 SYDVKM. The CDR3 sequence is 15 residues long. The DNA of the CDR3 is TGTGCCAGCAGTCTCCATAGGGGGAACCAAGAGACCCGGTACTTC. Translating gives CASSLHRGNQETRYF.

V gene TRBV7-2 combines with J gene TRBJ2-5; D may be TRBD1 (5 bases). The germline V gene has CDR1 SGHTA and CDR2 FQGNSA. CDR3 length equals 16 residues. The V gene lost 3 bases and the J gene lost 5 bases, with 19 bases spanning the gap. DNA for the CDR3: TGTGCCAGCAGCTTGGCGTCTCCGGCAGGGCGGGAGACCCAGTACTTC. Residues: CASSLASPAGRETQYF. Based on the CDR3 plus reference TRBV7-2 and TRBJ2-5, the full variable domain is GAGVSQSPSNKVTEKGKDVELRCDPISGHTALYWYRQSLGQGLEFLIYFQGNSAPDKSGLPSDRFSAERTGGSVSTLTIQRTQQEDSAVYLCASSLASPAGRETQYFGPGTRLLVL.

The gene calls are TRBV5-1 and TRBJ2-3; 10 bases map to TRBD2. Germline V gives CDR1 SGHRS, CDR2 YFSETQ. J lost 3 bases, V lost 5 bases, and 9 bases had no gene match. The CDR3 consists of 16 residues. The CDR3 region has the DNA TGCGCCAGCAGGAAGTCTAGCGGGAGTTCAACAGATACGCAGTATTTT. This codes for CASRKSSGSSTDTQYF.

As for this clonotype: A junction boundary mismatches the germline segment, possibly from a read error. V usage is TRBV28 and J usage is TRBJ2-7; 7 bases agree with TRBD1. This CDR3 has 13 residues. Per the germline V gene, CDR1 is MDHEN and CDR2 is SYDVKM. CDR3 protein: CVSSPGQDYEQYF. For the CDR3, the DNA is TGTGTCAGCAGCCCCGGACAGGACTACGAGCAGTACTTC. The variable domain in full, with the rest retrieved from reference TRBV28 and TRBJ2-7, is DVKVTQSSRYLVKRTGEKVFLECVQDMDHENMFWYRQDPGLGLRLIYFSYDVKMKEKGDIPEGYSVSREKKERFSLILESASTNQTSMYLCVSSPGQDYEQYFGPGTRLTVT.

Notes on this clonotype: This likely comes from a read error, as the CDR3 has no conserved phenylalanine or tryptophan at its end. The chain's CDR3 is CASSSGQAISNQPQHS. The CDR3 DNA reads as TGTGCCAGCAGCTCTGGACAGGCGATTAGCAATCAGCCCCAGCATTCT. This chain links TRBV5-5 with TRBJ1-5; 7 bases match TRBD1. Germline lookup yields CDR1 SGHKS and CDR2 YYEKEE (reference sequence). This CDR3 region has 16 residues. The V gene end was trimmed by 3 bases and the J gene end by 0 bases; junction bases not matched to a gene: 6.

A remark on this clonotype: Mismatch with germline at one junction end may stem from a read error. This chain uses TRBV5-1 with TRBJ2-1; 9 bases agree with TRBD2. The CDR3 length is 15 residues. Germline V gene sequence: CDR1 SGHRS, CDR2 YFSETQ. The CDR3 spells CASSPSSGRSFEQSF. The DNA for the CDR3 is TGCGCCAGCAGCCCTTCCAGCGGGAGGAGCTTTGAGCAGTCCTTC.

The chain employs TRBV24-1 and TRBJ2-1, with 14 positions matching TRBD2. Germline lookup yields CDR1 KGHDR and CDR2 SFDVKD. V was clipped by 9 bases and J by 10 bases; unmatched bases: 19. CDR3 length: 18 amino acids. The CDR3 is CATGGTGASGLAGEEQFF. The CDR3 DNA follows: TGTGCCACCGGTGGGACAGGCGCTTCGGGACTAGCGGGAGAAGAGCAGTTCTTC.

The chain links TRBV7-8 to TRBJ1-1, with D unresolved. Germline V gives CDR1 SGHVS, CDR2 FQNEAQ. This CDR3 comprises 14 residues. With 5 bases removed from V and 5 bases from J, the gap between germline ends came to 15 bases. CDR3 bases: TGTGCCAGCAGCCTCCAAGAGACTGAGACTGAAGCTTTCTTT. Translating gives CASSLQETETEAFF.

This clonotype is labeled medium-sized. The chain uses TRBV29-1 and TRBJ2-2; no clear D gene. The ends were cut back, 5 bases at V and 5 bases at J, with 9 bases in the middle. The CDR3 runs 12 residues. Germline loops: CDR1 SQVTM, CDR2 ANQGSEA. The CDR3 region is CSVLAGTGELFF. CDR3 in DNA: TGCAGCGTTTTGGCAGGTACCGGGGAGCTGTTTTTT.

Of note for this clonotype: An end of the junction does not agree with germline; a read error may underlie this. The CDR3 DNA is TGCAGCGTCCTTGGTCCGGGACCCACCGGGAAGCTGGTTTTT. It encodes CSVLGPGPTGKLVF. The chain links TRBV29-1 to TRBJ2-2; either TRBD1 or TRBD2 may supply D (5 bases each). The CDR3 is made up of 14 amino acids. CDR1 SQVTM and CDR2 ANQGSEA come from the germline V gene.

The V gene is TRBV30, the J gene TRBJ1-2; TRBD1 matches at 7 bases. The CDR3 length is 13 residues. Germline lookup yields CDR1 GTSNPN and CDR2 SVGIG (reference sequence). CDR3 protein: CVWTGQDNYGYTF. The CDR3, as DNA: TGTGTGTGGACAGGACAGGACAACTATGGCTACACCTTC.

On this clonotype itself: At one of its ends the junction is not consistent with the germline gene, which may arise from a read error. This chain uses TRBV6-5 with TRBJ1-2; the D is unclear. The length of the CDR3 is 13 residues. Germline V gene lookup returns CDR1 MNHEY and CDR2 SVGAGI. The CDR3 DNA sequence: TGTGCCAGTAGAGTCGGGGTCAACTATGGTTACATCTTC. Protein: CASRVGVNYGYIF.

This rearrangement joins TRBV9 to TRBJ2-2; weak D call: TRBD2 (5 bases). CDR3 length: 15 amino acids. Trimming shortened V by 3 bases and J by 4 bases, and 13 bases separated the two germline ends. CDR1 is SGDLS, CDR2 YYNGEE, per germline. The CDR3 region is CASSAGISRTGELFF. In nucleotides, the CDR3 is TGTGCCAGCAGCGCCGGGATTAGCCGCACCGGGGAGCTGTTTTTT.